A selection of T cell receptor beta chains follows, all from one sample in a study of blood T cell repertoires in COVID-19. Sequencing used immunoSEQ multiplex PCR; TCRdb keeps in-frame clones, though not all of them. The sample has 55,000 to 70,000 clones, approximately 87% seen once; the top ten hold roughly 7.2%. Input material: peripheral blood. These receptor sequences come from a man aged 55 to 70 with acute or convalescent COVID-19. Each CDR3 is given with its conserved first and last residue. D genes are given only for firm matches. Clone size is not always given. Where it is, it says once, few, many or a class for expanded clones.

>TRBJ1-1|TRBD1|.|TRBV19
TGTGCCAGTAGTGTCGACAGGGTAACTGAAGCTTTCTTT
CASSVDRVTEAFF
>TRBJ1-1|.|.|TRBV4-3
TGCGCCAGCAGCCAACAGAATCGGGGGGTCAACACTGAAGCTTTCTTT
CASSQQNRGVNTEAFF
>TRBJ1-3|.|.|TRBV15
TGTGCCACCAGCAGAGAAATACGGACTCTCAGAGACTCTGGAAACACCATATATTTT
CATSREIRTLRDSGNTIYF
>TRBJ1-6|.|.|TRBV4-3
TGCGCCAGCAGCCAAGTGTTATCGGGCTATAATTCACCCCTCCACTTT
CASSQVLSGYNSPLHF
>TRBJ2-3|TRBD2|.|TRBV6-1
TGTGCCAGCAGTGAAGCTGGGTGGGCGGGGGTGCTCACAGATACGCAGTATTTT
CASSEAGWAGVLTDTQYF
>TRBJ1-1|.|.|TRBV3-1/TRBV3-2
TGTGCCAGCAGCCAAAGACAGGAATTTAACACTGAAGCTTTCTTT
CASSQRQEFNTEAFF
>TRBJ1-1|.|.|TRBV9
TGTGCCAGCAGCGTAGGGGGGGTGGCCACTGAAGCTTTCTTT
CASSVGGVATEAFF
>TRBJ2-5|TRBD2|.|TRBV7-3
TGTGCCAGCAGCTCTAGCGGGGGGGCTGGAGAGACCCAGTACTTC
CASSSSGGAGETQYF
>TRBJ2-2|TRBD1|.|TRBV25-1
TGTGCCAGCAGGAACGACAGGGTGAACACCGGGGAGCTGTTTTTT
CASRNDRVNTGELFF
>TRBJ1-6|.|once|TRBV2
TGTGCCAGCAGTGAATCAAGGGGCACCAATAATTCACCCCTCCACTTT
CASSESRGTNNSPLHF
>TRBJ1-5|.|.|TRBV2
TGTGCCAGCAGTGTTCCTCTCGGGGGAGCTAGCAATCAGCCCCAGCATTTT
CASSVPLGGASNQPQHF
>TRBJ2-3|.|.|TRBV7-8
TGTGCCAGCAGCCTCGGACTTACTAGCACAGATACGCAGTATTTT
CASSLGLTSTDTQYF
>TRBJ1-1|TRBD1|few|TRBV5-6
TGTGCCAGCAGCTTGAGGGACAGGGTGAACACTGAAGCTTTCTTT
CASSLRDRVNTEAFF
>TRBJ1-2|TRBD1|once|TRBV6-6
TGTGCCAGCAGTAACAGGGGGCCTAACTATGGCTACACCTTC
CASSNRGPNYGYTF